This T cell receptor beta chain came from a study of blood T cells in healthy people across ages (dated by TCRdb to about 2015). Context from the whole study: In model experiments, roughly one uniquely barcoded TCR beta cDNA molecule per two T cells was captured by template switching. The study measured age-related changes in TCR beta repertoire diversity using deep sequencing normalized with unique cDNA molecular identifiers. The donors were split into four age groups: young (average approximately 16 years), middle-aged (roughly 42), aged (over 55) and long-lived (about 82). Two additional independent replicas of 1 million unique cDNA reads from the same blood draw were analyzed for two donors (one aged 18 to 30 and one aged 80 or older).

Regarding this clonotype: Which antigen it targets is not known. No much larger clonotype is one base removed from it; base qualities were not supplied.

Library preparation employed 5' RACE. The instrument given in TCRdb is Illumina HiSeq 2500. A second about 6 to 11 cycle PCR used a sample-barcoded 5' primer and a J-beta primer mix. A unique molecular identifier was introduced onto each TCR beta cDNA molecule by a template-switch 5' adaptor carrying 12 random nucleotides. Each sample yielded at least 2.5 million CDR3-containing paired-end reads. First-strand cDNA was synthesized from all RNA with the Mint cDNA synthesis kit, primed by a TRBC-specific oligonucleotide. After uracil-DNA glycosylase treatment, a first 18-cycle PCR used universal primers M1SS and BC2_uni_R on all cDNA. As for how the authors treated the data: For normalization, 1 million high-quality reads were randomly selected from each sample, with every read carrying a distinct molecular identifier. Instead of being binned into consensus sequences, reads with shared molecular identifiers were discarded. MiTCR, set to a Q25 quality threshold and the strictest error-elimination algorithm, was used for CDR3 identification, clonotype clustering and error correction. A nonparametric unseen species model with Euler transformation was used to estimate a lower bound on total TCR beta diversity. The public reads were run again by TCRdb, first through fastp at Q25 and then through MiXCR, and only productive beta chains were kept. Every entry covers one CDR3 protein and lists the most common genes and DNA from its rows. The V and J calls, along with clone size, are taken from TCRdb and not from the paper's own processing. The sample data list hundreds of thousands of distinct CDR3 sequences, and around a quarter of these were observed just once. The ten largest make up more than 8% of the sample.

Donors were about 36 systemically healthy Caucasian individuals from Russia aged about 6 to 100 years. Each donor gave roughly 9 milliliters of peripheral blood, drawn into EDTA-treated Vacutainer tubes. Ficoll-Paque density-gradient centrifugation was used to isolate PBMCs, with at least 6 million per sample. Trizol reagent was used to extract total RNA from the PBMCs, yielding at least 5 micrograms per sample. For every donor, flow cytometry on a PBMC aliquot measured the percentage of naive CD45RAhigh/CD27high T cells. Overall study outcomes, separate from this receptor: Compared with the aged group, the long-lived group had more naive CD4+ T cells, fewer expanded clones and increased TCR diversity, suggesting age selection. Since profiling was done on bulk unsorted PBMCs, naive and antigen-experienced compartments could not be conclusively compared. Observed TCR beta diversity per million T cells fell roughly linearly with age, and a significant reduction was already apparent by age about 36. Estimates of total diversity based on one million sequenced T cells were considered lower bounds and underestimates. Observed TCR beta diversity correlated strongly with the percentage of naive T cells measured by flow cytometry. The CMV infection status of donors was not known, potentially confounding age-related changes in expanded clonotypes.

V lost 9 bases and J lost 0 bases; the stretch between them is 8 bases long. Reading from cysteine to phenylalanine, the CDR3 counts 12 amino acids. The DNA shown is the 36-base CDR3, in frame from base 1. CDR1 and CDR2 are read off the germline V gene as MDHEN and SYDVKM. Another study also made use of these data, one on T cells of mothers and their children. As the second publication notes: The donors were nine systemically healthy Caucasian individuals, made up of three mothers and their six children. cDNA synthesis consumed the entire amount of extracted RNA, loaded at approximately 1.5 ug RNA in each 15 ul reaction. In the second PCR, sample barcodes and 2-4 random nucleotides were introduced via the M1S primer. Over 8.5 million TCR beta CDR3 reads came from each mother, compared with a few million reads from each child. TCR recombination output is similarly shaped by thymic selection in related and unrelated pairs, with a minor effect exerted by inherited differences. Normalized repertoire overlap in related mother-child pairs was always slightly higher than in unrelated mother-child pairs, but the difference was never significant. No persistent microchimeric T cell clones were found, with a detection sensitivity of around 100 clones per million clonotypes. To look for features that set related mother-child pairs apart from unrelated individuals, the researchers ran deep NGS to compare the TCR beta repertoires of mothers and children. The mean age was roughly 36 +/- 4 years for the mothers and about 10 +/- 4 years for the children. Libraries were sequenced on Illumina HiSeq 2000 with 100+100 nt paired-end reads after adapter ligation with NEBNext reagents. To prevent cross-contamination, the mother and child libraries were prepared a month apart and were sequenced in separate runs. Each donor had between roughly 450,000 and 2,300,000 distinct TCR beta clonotypes identified. Naive TCR beta clonotypes were estimated from low-frequency clonotypes matched to each donor's FACS-determined naive share, without sorting.

Material: blood. The chain was built from TRBV28 and TRBJ1-1; a confident D gene designation cannot be given. The receptor's source is a boy younger than 18 in good health. CDR3 region: CASHSLNTEAFF. The DNA is as follows: TGTGCCAGTCACAGCCTGAACACTGAAGCTTTCTTT.